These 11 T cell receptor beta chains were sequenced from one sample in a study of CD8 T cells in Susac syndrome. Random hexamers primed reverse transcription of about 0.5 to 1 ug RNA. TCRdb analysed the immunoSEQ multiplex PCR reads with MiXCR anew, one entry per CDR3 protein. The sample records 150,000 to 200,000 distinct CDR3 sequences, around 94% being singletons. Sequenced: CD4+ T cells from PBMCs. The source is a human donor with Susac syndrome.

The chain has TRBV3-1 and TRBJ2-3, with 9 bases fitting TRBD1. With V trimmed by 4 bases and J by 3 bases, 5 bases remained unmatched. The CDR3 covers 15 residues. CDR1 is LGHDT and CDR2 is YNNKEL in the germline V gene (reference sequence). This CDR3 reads CASSPRDRETDTQYF. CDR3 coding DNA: TGTGCCAGCAGCCCCAGGGACAGGGAAACAGATACGCAGTATTTT.

The CDR3 is CASSSRQGVETQYF. The CDR3 DNA sequence: TGCGCCAGCAGCTCCCGACAGGGGGTTGAGACCCAGTACTTC. The chain uses TRBV5-1 and TRBJ2-5; 9 bases map to TRBD1. The germline gives CDR1 SGHRS, CDR2 YFSETQ. The CDR3 is made up of 14 amino acids. V lost 3 bases, J lost 5 bases, and 5 bases stayed unmatched.

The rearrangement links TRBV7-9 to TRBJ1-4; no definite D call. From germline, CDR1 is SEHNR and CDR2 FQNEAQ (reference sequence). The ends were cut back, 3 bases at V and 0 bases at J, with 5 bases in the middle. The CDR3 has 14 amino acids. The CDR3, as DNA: TGTGCCAGCAGCTTCGGAGCAACTAATGAAAAACTGTTTTTT. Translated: CASSFGATNEKLFF. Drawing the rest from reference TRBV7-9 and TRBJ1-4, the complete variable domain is DTGVSQNPRHKITKRGQNVTFRCDPISEHNRLYWYRQTLGQGPEFLTYFQNEAQLEKSRLLSDRFSAERPKGSFSTLEIQRTEQGDSAMYLCASSFGATNEKLFFGSGTQLSVL.

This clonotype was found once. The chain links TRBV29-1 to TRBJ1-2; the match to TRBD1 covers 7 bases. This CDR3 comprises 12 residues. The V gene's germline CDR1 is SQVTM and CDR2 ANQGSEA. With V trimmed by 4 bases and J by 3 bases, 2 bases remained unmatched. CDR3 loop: CSVAGTDYGYTF. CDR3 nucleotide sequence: TGCAGCGTTGCCGGGACAGACTATGGCTACACCTTC.

The CDR3 loop is CASSSGTGMNTEAFF. CDR3 bases: TGTGCCAGCAGCTCCGGGACAGGCATGAACACTGAAGCTTTCTTT. The V gene is TRBV7-9, the J gene TRBJ1-1, with TRBD1 matching over 8 bases. Germline loops: CDR1 SEHNR, CDR2 FQNEAQ (reference sequence). The V segment lost 4 bases and the J segment 0 bases; nucleotides outside the gene matches: 4. The CDR3 is made up of 15 amino acids.

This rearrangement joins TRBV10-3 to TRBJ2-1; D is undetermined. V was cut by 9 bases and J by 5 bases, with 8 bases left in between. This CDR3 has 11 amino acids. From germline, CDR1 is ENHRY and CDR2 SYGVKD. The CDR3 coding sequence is TGTGCCATAACAGCAAACAATGAGCAGTTCTTC. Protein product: CAITANNEQFF.

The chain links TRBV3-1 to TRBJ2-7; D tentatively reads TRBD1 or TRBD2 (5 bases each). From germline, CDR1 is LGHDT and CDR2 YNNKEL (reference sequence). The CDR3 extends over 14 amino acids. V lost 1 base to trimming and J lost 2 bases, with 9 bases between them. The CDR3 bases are TGTGCCAGCAGCCAAGGGGGACGGACCTACGAGCAGTACTTC. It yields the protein CASSQGGRTYEQYF.

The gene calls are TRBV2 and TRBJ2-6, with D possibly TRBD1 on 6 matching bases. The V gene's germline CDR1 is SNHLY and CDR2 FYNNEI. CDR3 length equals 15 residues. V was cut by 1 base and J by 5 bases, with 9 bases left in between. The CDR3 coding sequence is TGTGCCAGCAGTGAAGGGCAGGGGAGGGCCAACGTCCTGACTTTC. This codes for CASSEGQGRANVLTF.

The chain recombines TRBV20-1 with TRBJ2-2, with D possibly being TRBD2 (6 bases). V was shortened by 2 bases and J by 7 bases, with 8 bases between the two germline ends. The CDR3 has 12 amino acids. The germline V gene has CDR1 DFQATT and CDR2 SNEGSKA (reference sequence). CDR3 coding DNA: TGCAGTGCTAGAAAGGGAGGCGGGGAGCTGTTTTTT. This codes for CSARKGGGELFF.

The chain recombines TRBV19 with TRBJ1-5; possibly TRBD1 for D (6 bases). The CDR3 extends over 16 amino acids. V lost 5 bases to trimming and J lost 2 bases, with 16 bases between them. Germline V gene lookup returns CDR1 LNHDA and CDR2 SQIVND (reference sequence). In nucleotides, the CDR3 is TGTGCCAGTAGTGTTCAACAGGGTGGTGGCAATCAGCCCCAGCATTTT. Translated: CASSVQQGGGNQPQHF.

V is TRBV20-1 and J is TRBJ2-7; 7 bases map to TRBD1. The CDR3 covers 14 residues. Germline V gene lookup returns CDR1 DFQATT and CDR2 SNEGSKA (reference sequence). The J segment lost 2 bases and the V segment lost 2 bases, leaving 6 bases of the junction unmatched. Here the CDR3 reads CSARRTGVAYEQYF. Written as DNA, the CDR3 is TGCAGTGCTAGAAGAACAGGGGTGGCCTACGAGCAGTACTTC.